One sample yielded the 24 T cell receptor beta chains listed below, sequenced in a study of blood T cell repertoires in COVID-19 (dated by TCRdb to about 2020). The library relied on the immunoSEQ multiplex PCR assay. What TCRdb holds here is the immuneACCESS table cut down to in-frame rearrangements. Part of the clones is not present; checked against another copy, under half of the missing clones reflect an unresolved V gene, and the others are unexplained. The sample table contains tens of thousands of clones; only one count was recorded for about 90% of them. 13% of the sample rests with the top ten. Sample: peripheral blood. These receptors came from a man older than 75 with acute or convalescent COVID-19.

This chain uses TRBV5-1 with TRBJ1-4; D remains ambiguous. Germline CDR1 SGHRS, CDR2 YFSETQ. V was shortened by 0 bases and J by 0 bases, with 9 bases between the two germline ends. This CDR3 spans 16 amino acids. This CDR3 reads CASSLGRGATNEKLFF. CDR3 bases: TGCGCCAGCAGCTTGGGTCGAGGAGCAACTAATGAAAAACTGTTTTTT.

Here the CDR3 DNA reads TGCGCCAGCAGTTACCGACAGGGTGGCAAGTCTTTCTTT. It specifies CASSYRQGGKSFF. The chain recombines TRBV5-1 with TRBJ1-1; 7 positions match TRBD1. The V segment lost 5 bases and the J segment 12 bases; nucleotides outside the gene matches: 13. The CDR3 runs to 13 residues. The germline CDR1 and CDR2 sequences are SGHRS and YFSETQ.

V is TRBV28 and J is TRBJ1-2, with D possibly being TRBD1 (5 bases). The V and J ends lost 7 bases and 6 bases respectively, with 15 bases between them. The CDR3 is 13 amino acids. The germline CDR1 and CDR2 sequences are MDHEN and SYDVKM. CDR3 protein: CASIDQGYDGYTF. In DNA form, the CDR3 reads TGTGCCAGCATTGATCAGGGTTACGATGGCTACACCTTC.

The V gene is TRBV5-6, the J gene TRBJ2-3, with D tentatively TRBD1 (5 bases). Germline CDR1 is SGHDT and CDR2 is YYEEEE. Trimming removed 0 bases from V and 2 bases from J, with 10 bases in between. This CDR3 has 15 residues. The CDR3 region is CASSLVQGFTDTQYF. CDR3 sequence (DNA): TGTGCCAGCAGCTTGGTGCAGGGCTTCACAGATACGCAGTATTTT. The variable domain in full, with the rest retrieved from reference TRBV5-6 and TRBJ2-3, is DAGVTQSPTHLIKTRGQQVTLRCSPKSGHDTVSWYQQALGQGPQFIFQYYEEEERQRGNFPDRFSGHQFPNYSSELNVNALLLGDSALYLCASSLVQGFTDTQYFGPGTRLTVL.

The chain carries TRBV7-6 and TRBJ2-7; the match to TRBD1 covers 8 bases. J lost 4 bases, V lost 6 bases, and 11 bases had no gene match. The CDR3 extends over 15 amino acids. Germline CDR1 reads SGHVS; CDR2 reads FNYEAQ. CDR3 residues: CASSSARTGIYEQYF. DNA of the CDR3: TGTGCCAGCAGTTCCGCTAGGACAGGGATATACGAGCAGTACTTC.

V gene TRBV7-9 combines with J gene TRBJ2-3, with 8 bases identical to TRBD2. CDR3 length equals 16 residues. Losses at the gene ends were 4 bases for V and 3 bases for J; bases not matched to a gene: 9. In germline, CDR1 is SEHNR, CDR2 FQNEAQ (reference sequence). CDR3 in DNA: TGTGCCAGCAGCTCCTATCACGGGGGGGTTACAGATACGCAGTATTTT. This sequence encodes CASSSYHGGVTDTQYF. Full variable domain (remainder filled in from reference TRBV7-9 and TRBJ2-3): DTGVSQNPRHKITKRGQNVTFRCDPISEHNRLYWYRQTLGQGPEFLTYFQNEAQLEKSRLLSDRFSAERPKGSFSTLEIQRTEQGDSAMYLCASSSYHGGVTDTQYFGPGTRLTVL.

This clone was counted a single time. The rearrangement joins TRBV7-9 to TRBJ2-7; TRBD2 is a possible D gene (5 bases). This CDR3 has 17 residues. Germline V gene lookup returns CDR1 SEHNR and CDR2 FQNEAQ (reference sequence). The V and J ends lost 5 bases and 2 bases respectively, with 22 bases between them. DNA for the CDR3: TGTGCCAGCAGCCCGACGCGGGTGGGAGCCTCTACCTACGAGCAGTACTTC. It is translated as CASSPTRVGASTYEQYF.

The J gene is TRBJ1-5, the V gene TRBV16; TRBD1 matches at 9 bases. With 4 bases clipped from V and 7 bases from J, the junction kept 5 bases outside the gene matches. Per the germline V gene, CDR1 is KGHSY and CDR2 is FQNENV. CDR3 size: 14 residues. The CDR3 protein is CASSRDRVGQPQHF. Here the CDR3 DNA reads TGTGCCAGCAGCCGGGACAGGGTTGGACAGCCCCAGCATTTT.

The chain recombines TRBV9 with TRBJ1-3; the D gene is possibly TRBD1 (5 bases). V was trimmed by 4 bases and J by 6 bases, leaving 14 bases between them. The CDR3 loop spans 14 amino acids. Germline assignment: CDR1 SGDLS and CDR2 YYNGEE. The CDR3 spells CASSPRVLANTIYF. As DNA, the CDR3 is TGTGCCAGCAGCCCCAGGGTTCTGGCAAACACCATATATTTT.

The rearrangement joins TRBV30 to TRBJ2-1, with D tentatively TRBD2 (6 bases). This CDR3 has 14 residues. The germline V gene has CDR1 GTSNPN and CDR2 SVGIG (reference sequence). The germline V and J ends were trimmed by 0 bases and 6 bases, with 12 bases remaining between them. Here the CDR3 DNA reads TGTGCCTGGAGTGTCGGGGGAACTTCCAATGAGCAGTTCTTC. Its protein product is CAWSVGGTSNEQFF.

The V call is TRBV19, the J call TRBJ1-3; 10 bases are a match to TRBD1. From germline, CDR1 is LNHDA and CDR2 SQIVND (reference sequence). This CDR3 region has 15 residues. The V and J ends lost 5 bases and 2 bases, in that order; junction bases with no gene match: 3. CDR3 region: CASSYGTGAGNTIYF. The CDR3 coding sequence is TGTGCCAGTAGTTACGGGACAGGGGCTGGAAACACCATATATTTT.

CDR3 protein: CASRMVRGNNEQFF. CDR3 coding DNA: TGTGCCAGCAGAATGGTCAGGGGGAACAATGAGCAGTTCTTC. The chain links TRBV7-2 to TRBJ2-1, with 7 bases lining up with TRBD1. J lost 5 bases, V lost 6 bases, and 7 bases had no gene match. The CDR3 is made up of 14 amino acids. Germline CDR1 is SGHTA and CDR2 is FQGNSA.

The gene calls are TRBV29-1 and TRBJ1-4; no firm D call. The CDR3 runs 13 residues. The germline CDR1 and CDR2 sequences are SQVTM and ANQGSEA. V lost 4 bases and J 8 bases, leaving 14 bases between the germline ends. The CDR3 DNA reads TGCAGCGTTGCGGCGGAAGGGAGCGAAAAACTGTTTTTT. It translates to CSVAAEGSEKLFF.

The rearrangement uses TRBV11-2 and TRBJ1-6; D is ambiguous. V lost 0 bases and J lost 10, with 16 bases in between. The CDR3 extends over 16 amino acids. Germline CDR1 and CDR2: SGHAT and FQNNGV. CDR3 amino acids: CASSLDPTGIKSPLHF. The CDR3 DNA sequence: TGTGCCAGCAGCTTAGATCCGACGGGGATCAAATCACCCCTCCACTTT.

CDR3 sequence: CAWADRVGNQPQHF. DNA for the CDR3: TGTGCCTGGGCTGACAGGGTTGGCAATCAGCCCCAGCATTTT. The chain joins TRBV30 to TRBJ1-5; TRBD1 matches 7 bases. Germline V lookup: CDR1 GTSNPN, CDR2 SVGIG (reference sequence). The V and J ends lost 5 bases and 2 bases, in that order; junction bases with no gene match: 6. This CDR3 contains 14 residues.

V and J are TRBV2 and TRBJ1-2; tentative D call: TRBD1 (6 bases). The germline V gene encodes CDR1 SNHLY and CDR2 FYNNEI. Trimming removed 7 bases at V and 7 bases at J, with 16 bases between. This CDR3 contains 13 residues. CDR3 DNA sequence: TGTGCCAGCATCCCACAGGGTTTGATTGGCTACACCTTC. Amino acid sequence: CASIPQGLIGYTF.

This chain uses TRBV7-9 with TRBJ1-2; TRBD1 might be the D (5 bases). Germline CDR1 and CDR2: SEHNR and FQNEAQ (reference sequence). The V end lost 4 bases, the J end lost 5 bases, and 14 bases lay between the germline ends. The CDR3 covers 14 residues. This chain's CDR3 is CASSSDKNRYGYTF. The DNA for the CDR3 is TGTGCCAGCAGCTCGGACAAGAATCGTTATGGCTACACCTTC.

The rearrangement joins TRBV6-5 to TRBJ2-2; TRBD1 aligns across 9 bases. Trimming removed 5 bases from V and 7 bases from J; junction bases left unmatched: 5. The CDR3 covers 14 residues. The germline CDR1 and CDR2 sequences are MNHEY and SVGAGI. This CDR3 is CASSKQGAVGELFF. The CDR3, as DNA: TGTGCCAGCAGTAAACAGGGGGCGGTCGGGGAGCTGTTTTTT.

This clone was recorded once. This chain links TRBV19 with TRBJ1-4, with a possible D match to TRBD1 (5 bases). This CDR3 has 15 amino acids. Trimming removed 10 bases at V and 4 bases at J, with 19 bases between. CDR1 LNHDA and CDR2 SQIVND come from the germline V gene (reference sequence). CDR3 region: CATATGGRINEKLFF. The CDR3 coding sequence is TGTGCCACCGCTACCGGGGGACGGATTAATGAAAAACTGTTTTTT. Full variable domain (remainder filled in from reference TRBV19 and TRBJ1-4): DGGITQSPKYLFRKEGQNVTLSCEQNLNHDAMYWYRQDPGQGLRLIYYSQIVNDFQKGDIAEGYSVSREKKESFPLTVTSAQKNPTAFYLCATATGGRINEKLFFGSGTQLSVL.

This chain joins TRBV2 and TRBJ1-4; weak D call: TRBD1 (6 bases). V was cut by 5 bases and J by 3 bases, with 13 bases left in between. CDR1 and CDR2 (germline): SNHLY, FYNNEI. The CDR3 sequence is 15 residues long. The CDR3 here is CASSPGGPANEKLFF. CDR3 bases: TGTGCCAGCAGTCCGGGGGGCCCAGCTAATGAAAAACTGTTTTTT.

The chain couples TRBV2 to TRBJ1-4; TRBD1 aligns across 7 bases. The CDR3 length is 14 residues. Germline lookup yields CDR1 SNHLY and CDR2 FYNNEI. V shed 8 bases and J 0 bases; nucleotides not matched to a gene: 3. CDR3 amino acids: CASRDSSTNEKLFF. The CDR3 bases are TGTGCCAGCCGGGACAGCTCAACTAATGAAAAACTGTTTTTT.

The V call is TRBV7-3, the J call TRBJ1-1; D gene unclear. CDR3 length: 17 amino acids. CDR1 is SGHTA and CDR2 is FQGTGA in the germline V gene. V shed 0 bases and J shed 2 bases, with 16 bases lying between them. CDR3 in amino acids: CASSLTGGSEVNTEAFF. DNA of the CDR3: TGTGCCAGCAGCTTAACGGGAGGATCTGAGGTTAACACTGAAGCTTTCTTT.

The chain recombines TRBV12-3 or TRBV12-4 with TRBJ1-2; perhaps TRBD1 as D (5 bases). CDR3 length: 13 residues. The V gene lost 4 bases and the J gene lost 4 bases, with 10 bases spanning the gap. In nucleotides, the CDR3 is TGTGCCAGCAGTTCCCAGGGTTCCTATGGCTACACCTTC. This translates into CASSSQGSYGYTF.

The rearrangement links TRBV5-1 to TRBJ1-2; D gene uncertain. The germline V gene encodes CDR1 SGHRS and CDR2 YFSETQ. Trimming removed 4 bases from V and 4 bases from J, with 11 bases in between. The CDR3 spans 13 residues. Here the CDR3 DNA reads TGCGCCAGCAGCCCGTCTGCTACCTATGGCTACACCTTC. Its protein product is CASSPSATYGYTF.